These 26 T cell receptor beta chains were sequenced from one sample in a study of T cell changes during pregnancy in multiple sclerosis (dated by TCRdb to between 2019 and 2020). The protocol used for the library was the immunoSEQ multiplex PCR assay. TCRdb re-hosts the immuneACCESS table, in-frame sequences only. Its copies lack some clones; in the studies checked, an unresolved V gene accounts for under half of them, and the cause for the rest is not known. Recorded for this sample are about 75,000 clones; more than 70% of them occurred a single time. The top ten hold around 0.9% of the sample. Sequencing was performed on peripheral blood, taken in the first trimester of pregnancy. These receptors originate from a female donor in good health, enrolled as a control in a pregnancy study.

The CDR3 region has the DNA TGTGCCAGCTCCCGGGACTCGCTCGGGGAGCTGTTTTTT. This sequence encodes CASSRDSLGELFF. The chain recombines TRBV11-2 with TRBJ2-2, with a possible D match to TRBD2 (6 bases). V was clipped by 8 bases and J by 7 bases, with 14 bases between them. The CDR3 runs to 13 residues. Germline CDR1 reads SGHAT; CDR2 reads FQNNGV.

The J gene is TRBJ1-1, the V gene TRBV29-1, with D maybe TRBD1 (5 bases). In germline, CDR1 is SQVTM, CDR2 ANQGSEA. This CDR3 is built from 14 residues. V was clipped by 7 bases and J by 5 bases, with 20 bases between them. The CDR3 DNA sequence: TGCAGCGCCCTTCCCCAGGTCCGGGGGACTGAAGCTTTCTTT. It codes for CSALPQVRGTEAFF. The full variable domain, completed using reference TRBV29-1 and TRBJ1-1, is SAVISQKPSRDICQRGTSLTIQCQVDSQVTMMFWYRQQPGQSLTLIATANQGSEATYESGFVIDKFPISRPNLTFSTLTVSNMSPEDSSIYLCSALPQVRGTEAFFGQGTRLTVV.

The CDR3 region has the DNA TGTGCCAGCAGCTTAGCAGGGGTCTCCTACAATGAGCAGTTCTTC. It is translated as CASSLAGVSYNEQFF. This chain links TRBV7-9 with TRBJ2-1; weak D call: TRBD1 (5 bases). The length of the CDR3 is 15 residues. Germline CDR1 and CDR2: SEHNR and FQNEAQ (reference sequence). Between the trimmed V and J ends, which lost 0 bases and 0 bases, there was a span of 6 bases.

The rearrangement joins TRBV6-6 to TRBJ2-5; 7 bases align to TRBD1. The CDR3 spans 14 residues. The junction had 6 bases not matched to a gene; V was cut back by 8 bases and J by 0 bases. From germline, CDR1 is MNHNY and CDR2 SVGAGI (reference sequence). CDR3 residues: CASGGQLNQETQYF. CDR3 sequence (DNA): TGTGCCAGCGGGGGACAGTTGAACCAAGAGACCCAGTACTTC.

The V gene is TRBV5-1, the J gene TRBJ2-1; 13 nucleotides match TRBD2. The CDR3 length is 18 residues. J lost 2 bases, V lost 5 bases, and 10 bases had no gene match. The germline CDR1 and CDR2 sequences are SGHRS and YFSETQ. CDR3 coding DNA: TGCGCCAGCAGTCCCGGGACTAGCGGGGTCAGAACCTACAATGAGCAGTTCTTC. It is translated as CASSPGTSGVRTYNEQFF.

J is TRBJ2-5 and V is TRBV5-1; 8 bases align to TRBD1. The V and J ends lost 0 bases and 5 bases, in that order; junction bases with no gene match: 9. The germline gives CDR1 SGHRS, CDR2 YFSETQ. This CDR3 region has 16 residues. CDR3 sequence reads: CASSLGQGMSRETQYF. The CDR3 nucleotides read TGCGCCAGCAGCTTGGGACAGGGGATGAGTCGGGAGACCCAGTACTTC.

V is TRBV7-9 and J is TRBJ1-1; D uncertain. Germline CDR1 SEHNR, CDR2 FQNEAQ (reference sequence). The ends were cut back, 1 base at V and 3 bases at J, with 15 bases in the middle. The CDR3 is 16 amino acids. CDR3 DNA: TGTGCCAGCAGCTTAGTTTACGACAAACCCTACACTGAAGCTTTCTTT. Translating gives CASSLVYDKPYTEAFF.

This clone was found a few times. The V call is TRBV18, the J call TRBJ1-6; the match to TRBD1 covers 11 bases. V trimming: 1 base; J trimming: 7 bases; junction bases outside the gene matches: 6. The germline V gene encodes CDR1 KGHSH and CDR2 LQKENI. The CDR3 totals 17 residues. CDR3 amino acids: CASSPLGQGANNSPLHF. The CDR3 DNA follows: TGTGCCAGCTCACCACTCGGACAGGGGGCTAACAATTCACCCCTCCACTTT.

The J gene is TRBJ1-1, the V gene TRBV27, with 8 bases aligning to TRBD1. CDR1 and CDR2 (germline): MNHEY, SMNVEV (reference sequence). The CDR3 sequence is 12 residues long. V was clipped by 9 bases and J by 4 bases; unmatched bases: 4. The CDR3: CASGQGLTEAFF. The CDR3 nucleotides are TGTGCCAGTGGACAGGGTCTCACTGAAGCTTTCTTT.

The J gene is TRBJ2-1, the V gene TRBV4-3; D remains unclear. CDR3 size: 13 residues. V gave up 0 bases and J gave up 5 bases, with 5 bases separating them. Per germline, CDR1 LGHNA and CDR2 YSLEER. The DNA for the CDR3 is TGCGCCAGCAGCCAAGATGGCAACAATGAGCAGTTCTTC. It codes for CASSQDGNNEQFF.

In DNA form, the CDR3 reads TGTGCCAGTAGTACGGACACTCCGAACACTGAAGCTTTCTTT. Translation gives CASSTDTPNTEAFF. The rearrangement uses TRBV19 and TRBJ1-1; possibly TRBD1 for D (5 bases). V dropped 4 bases and J dropped 1 base, with 10 bases sitting between them. The CDR3 covers 14 residues. Per the germline V gene, CDR1 is LNHDA and CDR2 is SQIVND (reference sequence).

The chain carries TRBV7-2 and TRBJ2-7; D remains unclear. Germline lookup yields CDR1 SGHTA and CDR2 FQGNSA. The V gene lost 5 bases and the J gene lost 1 base, with 12 bases spanning the gap. CDR3 length: 14 residues. The CDR3 here is CASSPDTVSYEQYF. CDR3 coding DNA: TGTGCCAGCAGCCCAGACACCGTATCCTACGAGCAGTACTTC.

The chain links TRBV5-1 to TRBJ2-1; 10 bases line up with TRBD2. With 1 base clipped from V and 4 bases from J, the junction kept 5 bases outside the gene matches. Germline V gene lookup returns CDR1 SGHRS and CDR2 YFSETQ. This CDR3 is 16 amino acids long. This chain's CDR3 is CASSLSLAGGYNEQFF. The DNA of the CDR3 is TGCGCCAGCAGCTTGAGCTTAGCGGGGGGATACAATGAGCAGTTCTTC.

The V gene is TRBV4-1, the J gene TRBJ2-1, with D maybe TRBD2 (7 bases). Germline CDR1 is MGHRA and CDR2 is YSYEKL. The V and J ends lost 2 bases and 7 bases respectively, with 24 bases between them. The CDR3 runs 18 residues. CDR3 bases: TGCGCCAGCAGCCAAACAGCCCAAACCCCGGGGGGCTGGAATGAGCAGTTCTTC. This codes for CASSQTAQTPGGWNEQFF.

This clone appeared a single time. For the CDR3, the DNA is TGCGCCAGCACCCACCGGGACAGGGGTTACGAGCAGTACTTC. Its protein is CASTHRDRGYEQYF. The chain links TRBV5-1 to TRBJ2-7, with 10 bases matching TRBD1. Germline CDR1 SGHRS, CDR2 YFSETQ. The V segment lost 6 bases and the J segment 4 bases; nucleotides outside the gene matches: 7. The CDR3 spans 14 residues.

This rearrangement joins TRBV29-1 to TRBJ1-2; 10 bases agree with TRBD1. Trimming at V came to 1 base and at J to 0 bases, leaving 2 bases not matched to a gene. The germline V gene has CDR1 SQVTM and CDR2 ANQGSEA. The CDR3 contains 15 residues. The CDR3 loop reads CSVEGGTGANYGYTF. The CDR3, as DNA: TGCAGCGTTGAAGGCGGGACAGGGGCTAACTATGGCTACACCTTC. Drawing the rest from reference TRBV29-1 and TRBJ1-2, the complete variable domain is SAVISQKPSRDICQRGTSLTIQCQVDSQVTMMFWYRQQPGQSLTLIATANQGSEATYESGFVIDKFPISRPNLTFSTLTVSNMSPEDSSIYLCSVEGGTGANYGYTFGSGTRLTVV.

The chain links TRBV19 to TRBJ2-7; D is perhaps TRBD2 (6 bases). The CDR3 length is 15 residues. Germline V lookup: CDR1 LNHDA, CDR2 SQIVND (reference sequence). V lost 1 base and J lost 5, with 15 bases in between. CDR3 sequence reads: CASSIAGRDQDEQYF. The CDR3 nucleotides read TGTGCCAGTAGTATAGCGGGGCGGGACCAGGACGAGCAGTACTTC.

The chain recombines TRBV23-1 with TRBJ2-7, with 12 positions matching TRBD1. TRBV23-1 counts as an open reading frame of uncertain function. The CDR3 is 16 residues long. Trimming took 9 bases from V and 2 from J; bases not matched to a gene: 11. The chain's CDR3 is CARRDRGRGSAYEQYF. The CDR3 region has the DNA TGCGCCAGAAGGGACAGGGGGCGCGGGTCCGCCTACGAGCAGTACTTC.

The chain employs TRBV27 and TRBJ2-1, with 10 bases that match TRBD2. After removal of 7 bases from V and 5 bases from J, the junction contained 5 bases not matched to a gene. This CDR3 has 14 amino acids. From germline, CDR1 is MNHEY and CDR2 SMNVEV (reference sequence). The CDR3 is CASTPAGGHNEQFF. CDR3 nucleotide sequence: TGTGCCAGCACCCCAGCGGGGGGGCACAATGAGCAGTTCTTC.

The chain joins TRBV19 to TRBJ2-1, with D perhaps matching TRBD2 (6 bases). V was shortened by 9 bases and J by 6 bases, with 18 bases between the two germline ends. This CDR3 region has 14 residues. The germline V gene encodes CDR1 LNHDA and CDR2 SQIVND (reference sequence). CDR3: CASSGAGNPNEQFF. The CDR3 bases are TGTGCCAGCTCCGGGGCGGGAAACCCCAATGAGCAGTTCTTC.

Here the CDR3 DNA reads TGCGCCAGCAGCCCCACGATGGGGGCGCCGAACACCGGGGAGCTGTTTTTT. Translated: CASSPTMGAPNTGELFF. V is TRBV4-3 and J is TRBJ2-2; D is perhaps TRBD1 (6 bases). Trimming shortened V by 4 bases and J by 0 bases, and 15 bases separated the two germline ends. Germline-derived CDR1 and CDR2 are LGHNA and YSLEER. The CDR3 is 17 amino acids.

This chain uses TRBV20-1 with TRBJ1-2; D is ambiguous. The CDR3 has 11 amino acids. CDR1 DFQATT and CDR2 SNEGSKA come from the germline V gene (reference sequence). Trimming left V 3 bases short and J 6 bases short, with 8 bases between. CDR3 protein: CSARGENGYTF. The DNA of the CDR3 is TGCAGTGCTAGGGGAGAGAATGGCTACACCTTC.

The chain's CDR3 is CASSYSPFGGRETQYF. The CDR3 nucleotides read TGTGCCAGCAGTTACTCACCCTTCGGGGGGAGAGAGACCCAGTACTTC. This rearrangement joins TRBV6-5 to TRBJ2-5; 7 bases map to TRBD2. The germline gives CDR1 MNHEY, CDR2 SVGAGI. This CDR3 is built from 16 residues. After removal of 0 bases from V and 4 bases from J, the junction contained 8 bases not matched to a gene.

J is TRBJ1-5 and V is TRBV7-2; TRBD1 might be the D (6 bases). CDR1 and CDR2 from the germline V gene are SGHTA and FQGNSA. V was pared by 1 base and J by 5 bases, with 12 bases between. This CDR3 has 15 residues. CDR3 amino acids: CASSLDRASHQPQHF. DNA of the CDR3: TGTGCCAGCAGCTTAGACAGGGCGTCCCATCAGCCCCAGCATTTT. The variable domain in full, completed from reference TRBV7-2 and TRBJ1-5, reads GAGVSQSPSNKVTEKGKDVELRCDPISGHTALYWYRQSLGQGLEFLIYFQGNSAPDKSGLPSDRFSAERTGGSVSTLTIQRTQQEDSAVYLCASSLDRASHQPQHFGDGTRLSIL.

J is TRBJ2-3 and V is TRBV11-3, with TRBD2 matching 13 bases. Germline CDR1 reads SGHNT; CDR2 reads YENEEA. With 4 bases clipped from V and 1 base from J, the junction kept 2 bases outside the gene matches. The length of the CDR3 is 16 residues. CDR3 loop: CASSSGLAGGTDTQYF. The DNA for the CDR3 is TGTGCCAGCAGCTCCGGACTAGCGGGGGGCACAGATACGCAGTATTTT. Full variable domain (remainder filled in from reference TRBV11-3 and TRBJ2-3): EAGVVQSPRYKIIEKKQPVAFWCNPISGHNTLYWYLQNLGQGPELLIRYENEEAVDDSQLPKDRFSAERLKGVDSTLKIQPAELGDSAVYLCASSSGLAGGTDTQYFGPGTRLTVL.

The chain joins TRBV28 to TRBJ1-1, with D perhaps TRBD1 (5 bases). With 0 bases removed from V and 0 bases from J, the gap between germline ends came to 17 bases. The CDR3 runs 18 residues. In germline, CDR1 is MDHEN, CDR2 SYDVKM. The CDR3 region has the DNA TGTGCCAGCAGTTTATGGGGCGGCGGGGGGTCCATGAACACTGAAGCTTTCTTT. Its protein product is CASSLWGGGGSMNTEAFF.